A single sample gave rise to the 4 T cell receptor beta chains below, sequenced in a study of shared clonotypes between healthy human individuals. Using immunoSEQ multiplex PCR, the repertoire was profiled, and TCRdb retains in-frame clones only, with some absent. Of roughly 2 million clones listed, roughly 94% are singletons. Sequencing was carried out using naive CD4+ T cells sorted from blood. Subset described: CD45RA+ positively selected. The origin of the receptors is a man aged 18 to 30 in good health.

The chain links TRBV19 to TRBJ2-2; D may be TRBD1 (7 bases). This CDR3 spans 14 amino acids. V gave up 7 bases and J gave up 3 bases, with 12 bases separating them. Germline V CDR1 and CDR2: LNHDA, SQIVND (reference sequence). The CDR3 reads CASTRRGDTGELFF. CDR3 in DNA: TGTGCCAGTACCCGCAGGGGGGACACCGGGGAGCTGTTTTTT.

V is TRBV11-2 and J is TRBJ2-7, with TRBD1 identical over 7 bases. CDR1 and CDR2 (germline): SGHAT, FQNNGV. V was clipped by 5 bases and J by 2 bases; unmatched bases: 3. This CDR3 has 13 amino acids. CDR3 DNA sequence: TGTGCCAGCAGCCCGACAGGGCCCTACGAGCAGTACTTC. This translates into CASSPTGPYEQYF.

V gene TRBV19 combines with J gene TRBJ1-2; perhaps TRBD1 as D (6 bases). The length of the CDR3 is 13 residues. The germline V gene has CDR1 LNHDA and CDR2 SQIVND (reference sequence). The V end was cut by 5 bases, the J end by 8 bases, with 15 bases between. In nucleotides, the CDR3 is TGTGCCAGTAGTCCAACAGGGTCACGGGGCTACACCTTC. Translated, it gives CASSPTGSRGYTF.

The chain is built from TRBV30 and TRBJ2-1; no firm D call. Per germline, CDR1 GTSNPN and CDR2 SVGIG (reference sequence). The CDR3 spans 15 residues. The V end was cut by 0 bases, the J end by 0 bases, with 9 bases between. The CDR3 reads CAWSVRGSSYNEQFF. The DNA of the CDR3 is TGTGCCTGGAGTGTACGCGGTAGCTCCTACAATGAGCAGTTCTTC.